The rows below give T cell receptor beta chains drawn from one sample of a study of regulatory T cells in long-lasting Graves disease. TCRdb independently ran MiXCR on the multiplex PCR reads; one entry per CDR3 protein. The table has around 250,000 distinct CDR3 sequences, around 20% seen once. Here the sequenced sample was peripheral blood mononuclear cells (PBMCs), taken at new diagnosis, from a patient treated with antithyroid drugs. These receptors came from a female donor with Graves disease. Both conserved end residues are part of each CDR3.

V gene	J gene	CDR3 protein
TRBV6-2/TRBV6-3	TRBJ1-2	CASSDPKTGGHYGYTF
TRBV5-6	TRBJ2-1	CASSYLAGGPGVGFF
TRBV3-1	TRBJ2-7	CASSYRDYQYF
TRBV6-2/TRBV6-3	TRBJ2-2	CASSFRGGRGLDTGELFF
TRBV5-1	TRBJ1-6	CASRPPGSGNSPLHF
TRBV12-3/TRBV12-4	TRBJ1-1	CASSPRGRGYTEAFF
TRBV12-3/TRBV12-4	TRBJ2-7	CASSFLRPRLGEQYF
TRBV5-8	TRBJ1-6	CASSPGQGLRNSPLHF
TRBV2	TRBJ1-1	CASSYVQWANTEAFF
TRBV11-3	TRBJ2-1	CASSVSGGRPYNEQFF
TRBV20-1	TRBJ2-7	CSANGLAGTYEQYF
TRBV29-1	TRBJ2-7	CSVGGQGSYEQYF
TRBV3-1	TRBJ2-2	CASSREGYGELFF
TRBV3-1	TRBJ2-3	CASSQASTDTQYF
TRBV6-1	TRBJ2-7	CASTSPRTGNHEQYF
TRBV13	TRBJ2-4	CASSLGGERLAKNIQYF
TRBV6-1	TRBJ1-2	CASTPGQGKGYTF
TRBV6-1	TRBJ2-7	CASRQSAVLDHQYF
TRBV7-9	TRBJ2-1	CASSHRTSGDYNEQFF
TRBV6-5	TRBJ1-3	CASSYGGATGNTIYF
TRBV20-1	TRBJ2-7	CSASSGEQYF
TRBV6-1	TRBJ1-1	CASRTLQRTGMNAEAFF
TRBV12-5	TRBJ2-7	CASGDHLSSYEQYF
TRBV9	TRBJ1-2	CASSVIGGGYTF
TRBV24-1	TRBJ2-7	CATSDPGTSYEQYF
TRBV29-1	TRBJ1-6	CSATSGTTNSPLHF
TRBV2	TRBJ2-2	CASSRVRDRGSGELFF
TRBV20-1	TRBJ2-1	CSAIANEQFF
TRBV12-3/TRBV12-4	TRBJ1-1	CASSLTANTEAFF
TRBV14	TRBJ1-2	CASSLGPNYGYTF
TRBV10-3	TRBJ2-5	CAISESTGQETQYF
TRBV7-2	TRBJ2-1	CASSQDHGGQAKYSSYNEQFF
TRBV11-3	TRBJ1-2	CASSFEGVGGYTF
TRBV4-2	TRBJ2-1	CASSQVIQRGSSYNEQFF
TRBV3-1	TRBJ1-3	CASSQGPATSGNTIYF
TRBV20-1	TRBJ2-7	CSATTPTDRYEQYF
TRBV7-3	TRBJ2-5	CASSLGAPQGGETQYF
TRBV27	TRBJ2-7	CASSLTISSYEQYF
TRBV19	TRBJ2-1	CASSMTTAGEFRDEQFF
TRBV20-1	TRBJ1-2	CSATDYGYTF
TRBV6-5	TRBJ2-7	CASSYRESTRYEQYF
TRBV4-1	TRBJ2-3	CASSPVSRDTQYF
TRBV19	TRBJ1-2	CASSMNGQNYGYTF
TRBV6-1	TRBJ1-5	CASRDFNSNQPQHF
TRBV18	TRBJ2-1	CASSPGGTSGRNEQFF
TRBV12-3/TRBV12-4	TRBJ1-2	CASSPEGGWGDYGYTF
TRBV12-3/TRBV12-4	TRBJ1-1	CASTDALGFEAFF
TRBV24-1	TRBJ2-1	CATSDRGLAGAYNEQFF
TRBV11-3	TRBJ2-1	CASSFGGSVSNEQFF